This TCR beta chain was sequenced during a study of Ad26.COV2.S vaccination and SARS-CoV-2 variants. Profiled with immunoSEQ multiplex PCR; TCRdb holds only in-frame clones, not every one. Of roughly 700,000 clones listed, more than 70% are singletons. CDR1 and CDR2 from the germline V gene are MGHRA and YSYEKL. The CDR3 runs 16 residues. The V segment lost 2 bases and the J segment 4 bases; nucleotides outside the gene matches: 8. The treatment was: 19 received Ad26.COV2.S at low or high dose, single or two shots; about 5 received placebo; per-sample allocation not given. On day 63 after the first injection, vaccine and placebo recipients gave samples.

The TCR was taken from a person aged 18 to 65 who received the Ad26.COV2.S COVID-19 vaccine or a placebo. V and J are TRBV4-1 and TRBJ1-5; 7 positions agree with TRBD1. Sequences were derived from peripheral blood, sampled in a trial of Ad26.COV2.S vaccine versus placebo. CDR3 residues: CASSQFTSTGNQPQHF. The CDR3 DNA is TGCGCCAGCAGCCAATTCACCTCGACAGGGAATCAGCCCCAGCATTTT.